One sample yielded the 12 T cell receptor beta chains listed below, sequenced in a study of TIL therapy for anti-PD-1-resistant metastatic lung cancer. The immunoSEQ assay was v3. The table came from immunoSEQ multiplex PCR; TCRdb's copy has only in-frame clones and leaves some out. The table lists about 36,000 clones, 73% of them singletons. The time point is: pre-treatment sample, taken before nivolumab and TIL therapy. The specimen was blood, collected at baseline. The source is a person aged 30 to 80 with non-small cell lung cancer.

The chain links TRBV5-1 to TRBJ2-1, with TRBD2 identical over 12 bases. With V trimmed by 4 bases and J by 7 bases, 3 bases remained unmatched. The CDR3 totals 14 residues. Germline loops: CDR1 SGHRS, CDR2 YFSETQ. This chain's CDR3 is CASSPTSGGNEQFF. In DNA, the CDR3 is TGCGCCAGCAGCCCCACTAGCGGGGGGAATGAGCAGTTCTTC.

The chain has TRBV6-4 and TRBJ2-2; D might be TRBD1 or TRBD2, each matching 5 bases. V dropped 2 bases and J dropped 0 bases, with 10 bases sitting between them. Germline V gives CDR1 MRHNA, CDR2 SNTAGT. This CDR3 has 16 residues. The CDR3: CASSDGRDANTGELFF. Written as DNA, the CDR3 is TGTGCCAGCAGTGACGGTAGGGACGCGAACACCGGGGAGCTGTTTTTT.

This clone was found a few times. V gene TRBV14 combines with J gene TRBJ2-7, with a weak D call TRBD1 (6 bases). CDR3 size: 15 residues. V gave up 1 base and J gave up 3 bases, with 13 bases separating them. Per the germline V gene, CDR1 is SGHDN and CDR2 is FVKESK. CDR3 sequence: CASSQVVQGHYEQYF. The CDR3 coding sequence is TGTGCCAGCAGCCAAGTGGTCCAGGGACACTACGAGCAGTACTTC. The full variable domain, in which reference TRBV14 and TRBJ2-7 provide the parts outside the CDR3, is EAGVTQFPSHSVIEKGQTVTLRCDPISGHDNLYWYRRVMGKEIKFLLHFVKESKQDESGMPNNRFLAERTGGTYSTLKVQPAELEDSGVYFCASSQVVQGHYEQYFGPGTRLTVT.

This clone was seen a few times. This rearrangement joins TRBV30 to TRBJ1-5; 8 positions match TRBD1. V lost 2 bases to trimming and J lost 1 base; unmatched junction nucleotides: 7. CDR1 is GTSNPN and CDR2 is SVGIG in the germline V gene (reference sequence). This CDR3 is built from 16 residues. The CDR3 DNA sequence: TGTGCCTGGAGTCCTACGAGGACAGGGAGCAATCAGCCCCAGCATTTT. Amino acid sequence: CAWSPTRTGSNQPQHF.

This clone was counted between two and nine times. V is TRBV7-8 and J is TRBJ2-7, with D unresolved. The CDR3 loop spans 15 amino acids. V lost 5 bases, J lost 0 bases, and 14 bases lay in between. Germline V CDR1 and CDR2: SGHVS, FQNEAQ. The CDR3 region has the DNA TGTGCCAGCAGCCGCCTTCGGTCTACCTCCTACGAGCAGTACTTC. As protein: CASSRLRSTSYEQYF.

The chain employs TRBV7-2 and TRBJ2-7; 10 nucleotides align to TRBD2. Germline V CDR1 and CDR2: SGHTA, FQGNSA. The length of the CDR3 is 16 residues. The V and J ends lost 0 bases and 6 bases, in that order; junction bases with no gene match: 8. This CDR3 reads CASSLAGAASGGEQYF. As DNA, the CDR3 is TGTGCCAGCAGCTTAGCGGGGGCGGCTAGCGGGGGCGAGCAGTACTTC.

This clone was detected only once. The limits of the CDR3 on the DNA are not certain, so only TCRdb's listed CDR3 is given. The chain combines TRBV7-2 with TRBJ1-2. Looked up from germline, CDR1 is SGHTA and CDR2 is FQGNSA. The CDR3 contains 16 residues when both ends are counted. This CDR3 is CASSPFGPGAVDGYTF.

This chain connects TRBV27 to TRBJ1-3; D not certain. V lost 3 bases to trimming and J lost 2 bases, with 8 bases between them. The CDR3 contains 14 residues. Germline V gene sequence: CDR1 MNHEY, CDR2 SMNVEV (reference sequence). The DNA for the CDR3 is TGTGCCAGCAGTTTCACTTCAACTGGAAACACCATATATTTT. Its translation is CASSFTSTGNTIYF.

The chain recombines TRBV6-5 with TRBJ2-7; D is undetermined. Looked up from germline, CDR1 is MNHEY and CDR2 is SVGAGI. The CDR3 contains 14 residues. Trimming took off 1 base at V and 3 bases at J, with 10 bases between the two ends. The CDR3 sequence is CASSYFGMGYEQYF. The CDR3 nucleotides read TGTGCCAGCAGTTACTTTGGGATGGGCTACGAGCAGTACTTC.

The CDR3: CASSLGDTMKKLFF. The CDR3 nucleotides read TGCGCCAGCAGCTTGGGAGACACAATGAAAAAACTGTTTTTT. J is TRBJ1-4 and V is TRBV5-1; D not certain. V lost 0 bases and J 9 bases, leaving 12 bases between the germline ends. The CDR3 has 14 amino acids. Germline V gene sequence: CDR1 SGHRS, CDR2 YFSETQ.

V is TRBV5-4 and J is TRBJ2-1; D ambiguous. CDR1 and CDR2 (germline): SGHNT, YYREEE (reference sequence). This CDR3 is built from 14 residues. Trimming took off 2 bases at V and 5 bases at J, with 11 bases between the two ends. The CDR3 sequence is CASSLDGLNNEQFF. CDR3 DNA sequence: TGTGCCAGCAGCTTAGATGGGCTGAACAATGAGCAGTTCTTC.

This chain joins TRBV6-5 and TRBJ1-1, with 8 nucleotides matching TRBD1. This CDR3 contains 13 residues. The J segment lost 4 bases and the V segment lost 7 bases, leaving 5 bases of the junction unmatched. The germline gives CDR1 MNHEY, CDR2 SVGAGI. The CDR3 region has the DNA TGTGCCAGCAATCACAGGGGGTTCACTGAAGCTTTCTTT. This gives the protein CASNHRGFTEAFF.